The clone carrying this TCR beta chain was recorded a few times. This entry belongs to a study of T-cell memory formation after mild COVID-19. Germline V lookup: CDR1 SGHVS, CDR2 FNYEAQ. The CDR3 totals 17 residues. V was shortened by 0 bases and J by 7 bases, with 18 bases between the two germline ends. One entry per CDR3 protein results from TCRdb running MiXCR on the 5' RACE reads. There are some 100,000 distinct CDR3 sequences in the sample; 11% occur only once, and about two fifths lies in the top ten. This chain links TRBV7-6 with TRBJ1-4, with a weak D call TRBD1 (6 bases). Sequenced input: PBMCs or a T cell subset sorted from them (not recorded which). This TCR was sampled from a man younger than 35 who had mild COVID-19 (a few samples of this study predate the infection). Cell type and time point are not known. Written as DNA, the CDR3 is TGTGCCAGCAGCTTAGCGCCCCCACAGGGAGGGTTTGAAAAACTGTTTTTT. Its translation: CASSLAPPQGGFEKLFF.